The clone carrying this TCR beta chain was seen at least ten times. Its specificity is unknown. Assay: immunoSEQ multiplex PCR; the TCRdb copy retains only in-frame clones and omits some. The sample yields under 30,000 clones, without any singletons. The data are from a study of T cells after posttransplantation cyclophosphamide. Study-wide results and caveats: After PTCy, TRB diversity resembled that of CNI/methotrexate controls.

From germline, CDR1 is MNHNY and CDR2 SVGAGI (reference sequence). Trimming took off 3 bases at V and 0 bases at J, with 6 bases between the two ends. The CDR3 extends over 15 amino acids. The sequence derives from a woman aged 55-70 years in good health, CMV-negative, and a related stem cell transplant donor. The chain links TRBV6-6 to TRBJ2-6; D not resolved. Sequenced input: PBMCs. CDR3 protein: CASSYVVSGANVLTF. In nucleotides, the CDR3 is TGTGCCAGCAGTTATGTAGTCTCTGGGGCCAACGTCCTGACTTTC.